This T cell receptor beta chain was sequenced in a study of T-cell memory formation after mild COVID-19 (dated by TCRdb to 2020 to 2022). Some background on the complete study: TCR sequence clusters from the two donors were found to be largely donor specific. In a couple of donors, T-cell clones that expanded and contracted after mild COVID-19 were tracked by sequencing TCRalpha and TCRbeta repertoires over time. The cohort comprised two young, previously healthy adult volunteers, one female and one male.

The sample was run on an Illumina NovaSeq 6000. TCRalpha and TCRbeta cDNA libraries were constructed by 5'RACE with constant-segment primers, with sample barcodes and unique molecular identifiers being introduced. RNA was extracted from every sample with Trizol reagent. Library amplification was performed in two PCR steps, and a second sample barcode and Illumina TruSeq adapters were introduced in the second step. Libraries were sequenced on an Illumina NovaSeq with 2 x 150 bp paired-end reads. On the authors' methods: The reads were demultiplexed and collapsed into UMI-guided consensus sequences using migec v1.2.7. Using mixcr v2.1.11, UMI consensuses were aligned to TRA and TRB V and J templates and then assembled into clonotypes. A clonotype was counted as expanded or contracted only if both edgeR and NoisET called the change significant, with noise models trained on biological replicates. For edgeR calls, the thresholds were a false discovery rate-adjusted p below 0.01 and a log2 fold-change of 1. As an exploratory analysis of dynamics, max-normalized trajectories of the 1000 most abundant clonotypes were examined by PCA with hierarchical clustering. Separately sequenced CD4+ and CD8+ repertoires were used to assign a CD4 or CD8 phenotype to each responding clone. The public reads were quality trimmed at Q25 with fastp and then assembled into clones with MiXCR by TCRdb, keeping productive beta chains. Rows with a matching CDR3 protein are joined into one entry that keeps the most common DNA and genes. The V and J calls, along with clone size, are taken from TCRdb and not from the paper's own processing. This sample has fewer than 250,000 distinct CDR3 sequences in its table, and around 27% of those were observed once. In total, the top ten clones hold roughly 10% of the sample.

Ficoll-Paque density gradient centrifugation was used to isolate PBMCs. At the junction V is shortened by 0 bases and J by 4 bases, with 10 bases in between. For CDR1 and CDR2, the germline V gene lists MGHRA and YSYEKL. Its CDR3 holds 15 amino acids, cysteine through phenylalanine. Solely the CDR3 DNA is kept, with 45 bases framed from the first base. Worth noting for this clonotype: Its target antigen remains unknown. Base qualities are not at hand, and no much larger clone is one base apart.

Paper-wide results and their limitations: Contracting CD4+ clones were located mainly in the CM and EM memory subsets, whereas CD8+ clones were found to be enriched in EMRA. The study covered only two mild cases, and larger cohorts including severe cases with pre-infection samples were considered necessary. Some responding clones were detected in pre-infection memory, suggesting pre-existing cross-reactive memory T cells joined the SARS-CoV-2 response. The second-wave clones that peaked on day 37 were not confirmed to be SARS-CoV-2 specific. Balanced CD4/CD8 phenotypes were observed for clones contracting from day 15 to 85, whereas a bias towards CD4+ was observed for a second wave of clones expanding from day 15 to 37.

The clonotype comes from an adult woman who had mild COVID-19 (a few samples of this study predate the infection). The sample titles of this study are shuffled in the database, so cell type and time point are left out; the donor was told from shared clones. The chain was built from TRBV4-1 and TRBJ1-5; confidence is insufficient to name the D gene. The sample taken for sequencing was PBMCs or a T cell subset sorted from them (not recorded which). The DNA sequence reads TGCGCCAGCAGCCAAGAGGGAGTCACAAATCAGCCCCAGCATTTT. This codes for CASSQEGVTNQPQHF.